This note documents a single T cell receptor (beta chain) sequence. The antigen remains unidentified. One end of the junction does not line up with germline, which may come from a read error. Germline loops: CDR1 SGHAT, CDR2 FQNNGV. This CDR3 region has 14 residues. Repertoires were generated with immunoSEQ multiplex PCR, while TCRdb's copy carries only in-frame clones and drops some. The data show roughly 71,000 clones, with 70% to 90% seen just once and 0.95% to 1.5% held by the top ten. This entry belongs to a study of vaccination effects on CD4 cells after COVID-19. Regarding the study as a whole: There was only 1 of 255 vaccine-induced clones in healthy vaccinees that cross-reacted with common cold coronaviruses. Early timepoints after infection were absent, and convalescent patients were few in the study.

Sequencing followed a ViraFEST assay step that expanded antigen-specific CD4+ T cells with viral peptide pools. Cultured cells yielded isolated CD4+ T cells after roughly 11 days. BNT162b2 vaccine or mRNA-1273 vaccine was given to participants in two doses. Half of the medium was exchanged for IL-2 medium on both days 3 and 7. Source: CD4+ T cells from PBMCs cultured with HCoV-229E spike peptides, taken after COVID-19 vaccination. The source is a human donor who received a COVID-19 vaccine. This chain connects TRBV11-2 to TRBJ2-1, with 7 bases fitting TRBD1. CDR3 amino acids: CASSLEGQSILVFF. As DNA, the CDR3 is TGTGCCAGCAGCCTAGAGGGACAGAGCATATTAGTGTTCTTC.